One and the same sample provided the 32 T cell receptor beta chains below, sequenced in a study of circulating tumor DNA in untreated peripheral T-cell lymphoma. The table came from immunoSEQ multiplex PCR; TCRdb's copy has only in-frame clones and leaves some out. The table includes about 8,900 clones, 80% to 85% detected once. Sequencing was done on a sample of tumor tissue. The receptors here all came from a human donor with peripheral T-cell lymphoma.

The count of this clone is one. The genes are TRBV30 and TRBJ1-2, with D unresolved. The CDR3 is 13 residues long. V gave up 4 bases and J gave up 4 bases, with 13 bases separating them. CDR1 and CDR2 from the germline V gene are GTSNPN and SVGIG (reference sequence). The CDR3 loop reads CAWTRDTFYGYTF. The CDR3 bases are TGTGCCTGGACCCGCGATACCTTCTATGGCTACACCTTC.

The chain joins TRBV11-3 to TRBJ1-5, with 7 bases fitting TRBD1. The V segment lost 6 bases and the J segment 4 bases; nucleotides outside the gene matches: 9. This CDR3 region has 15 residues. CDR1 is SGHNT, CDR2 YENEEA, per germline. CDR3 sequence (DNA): TGTGCCAGCAGTTTTACAGGGGTGCTTAATCAGCCCCAGCATTTT. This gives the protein CASSFTGVLNQPQHF. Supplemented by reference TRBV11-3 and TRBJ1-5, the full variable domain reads EAGVVQSPRYKIIEKKQPVAFWCNPISGHNTLYWYLQNLGQGPELLIRYENEEAVDDSQLPKDRFSAERLKGVDSTLKIQPAELGDSAVYLCASSFTGVLNQPQHFGDGTRLSIL.

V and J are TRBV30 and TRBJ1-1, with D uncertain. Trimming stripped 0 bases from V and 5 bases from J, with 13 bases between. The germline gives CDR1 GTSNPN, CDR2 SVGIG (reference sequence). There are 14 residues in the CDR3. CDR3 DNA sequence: TGTGCCTGGAGTGTATTACAAGGGCGGACTGAAGCTTTCTTT. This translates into CAWSVLQGRTEAFF.

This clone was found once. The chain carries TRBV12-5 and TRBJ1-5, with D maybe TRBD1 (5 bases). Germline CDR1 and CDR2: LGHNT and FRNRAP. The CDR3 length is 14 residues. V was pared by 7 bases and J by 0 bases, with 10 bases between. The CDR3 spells CASDLGTSNQPQHF. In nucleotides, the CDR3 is TGTGCTAGTGACTTGGGGACTAGCAATCAGCCCCAGCATTTT. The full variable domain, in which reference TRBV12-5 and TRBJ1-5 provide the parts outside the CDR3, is DARVTQTPRHKVTEMGQEVTMRCQPILGHNTVFWYRQTMMQGLELLAYFRNRAPLDDSGMPKDRFSAEMPDATLATLKIQPSEPRDSAVYFCASDLGTSNQPQHFGDGTRLSIL.

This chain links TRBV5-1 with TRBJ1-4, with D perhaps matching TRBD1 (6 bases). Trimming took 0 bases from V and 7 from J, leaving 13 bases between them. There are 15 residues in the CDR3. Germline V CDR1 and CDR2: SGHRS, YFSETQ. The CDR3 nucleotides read TGCGCCAGCAGCTTGGCCTTAGGGGGTGGTGAAAAACTGTTTTTT. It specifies CASSLALGGGEKLFF.

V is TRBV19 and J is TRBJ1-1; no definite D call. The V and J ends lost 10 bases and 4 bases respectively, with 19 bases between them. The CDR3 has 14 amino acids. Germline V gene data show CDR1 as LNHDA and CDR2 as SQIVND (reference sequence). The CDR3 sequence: CATLVGGGSTEAFF. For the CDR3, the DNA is TGTGCCACCCTCGTCGGCGGAGGGAGCACTGAAGCTTTCTTT.

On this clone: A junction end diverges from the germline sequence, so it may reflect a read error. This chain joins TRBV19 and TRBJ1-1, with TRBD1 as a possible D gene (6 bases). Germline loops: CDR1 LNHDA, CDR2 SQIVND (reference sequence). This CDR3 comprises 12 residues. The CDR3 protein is CATSTGTSFSVF. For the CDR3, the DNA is TGTGCCACCTCCACCGGGACATCATTTTCGGTCTTT.

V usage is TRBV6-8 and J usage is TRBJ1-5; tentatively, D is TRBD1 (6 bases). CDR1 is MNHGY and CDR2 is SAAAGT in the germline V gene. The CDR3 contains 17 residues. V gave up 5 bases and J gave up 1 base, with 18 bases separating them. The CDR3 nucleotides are TGTGCCAGCAGTGCCTGGGGGGGCCACTCAAGCAATCAGCCCCAGCATTTT. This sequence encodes CASSAWGGHSSNQPQHF.

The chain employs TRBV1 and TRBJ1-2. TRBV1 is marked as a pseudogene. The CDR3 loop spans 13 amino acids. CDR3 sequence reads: CASSQALEDGYTF. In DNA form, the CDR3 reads TGCGCCAGCAGCCAAGCCCTCGAAGATGGCTACACCTTC.

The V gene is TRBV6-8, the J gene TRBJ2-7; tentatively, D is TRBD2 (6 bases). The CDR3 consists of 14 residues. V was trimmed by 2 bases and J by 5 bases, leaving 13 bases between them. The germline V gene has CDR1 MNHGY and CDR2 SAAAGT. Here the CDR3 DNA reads TGTGCCAGCAGTTACGCGGGGACCGTCGACGAGCAGTACTTC. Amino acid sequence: CASSYAGTVDEQYF.

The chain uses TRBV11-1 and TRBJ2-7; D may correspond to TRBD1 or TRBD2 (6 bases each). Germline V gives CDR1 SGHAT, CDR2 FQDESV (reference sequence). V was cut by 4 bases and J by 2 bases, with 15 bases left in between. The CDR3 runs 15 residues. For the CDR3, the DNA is TGTGCCAGCAGCTGGATCCAAAGGGGGGCCTACGAGCAGTACTTC. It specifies CASSWIQRGAYEQYF.

The CDR3, as DNA: TGTGCCAGCAGCTTAGGTTTCGGTGGCACTGAAGCTTTCTTT. Its translation: CASSLGFGGTEAFF. The chain joins TRBV11-3 to TRBJ1-1, with D unresolved. The CDR3 consists of 14 residues. Germline V lookup: CDR1 SGHNT, CDR2 YENEEA. V was pared by 1 base and J by 4 bases, with 10 bases between.

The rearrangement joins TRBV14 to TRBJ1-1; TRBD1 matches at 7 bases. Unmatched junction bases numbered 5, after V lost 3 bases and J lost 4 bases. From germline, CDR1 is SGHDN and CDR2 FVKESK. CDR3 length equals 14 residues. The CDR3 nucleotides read TGTGCCAGCAGCCAGGGTCCAGGGGGCACTGAAGCTTTCTTT. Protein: CASSQGPGGTEAFF.

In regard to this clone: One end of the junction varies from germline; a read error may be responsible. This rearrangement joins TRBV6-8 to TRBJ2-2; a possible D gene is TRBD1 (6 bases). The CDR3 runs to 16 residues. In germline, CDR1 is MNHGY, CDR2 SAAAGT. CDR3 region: CASSYSPMRDTGELFF. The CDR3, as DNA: TGTGCCAGCAGTTACTCGCCCATGAGGGACACCGGAGAGCTGTTTTTT.

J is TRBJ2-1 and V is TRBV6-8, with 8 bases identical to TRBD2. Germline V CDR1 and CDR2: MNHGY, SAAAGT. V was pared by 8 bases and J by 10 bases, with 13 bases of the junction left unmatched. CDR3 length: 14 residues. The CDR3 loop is CASAVGGGSAEQFF. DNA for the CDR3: TGTGCCAGCGCAGTGGGCGGGGGGTCCGCAGAGCAGTTCTTC.

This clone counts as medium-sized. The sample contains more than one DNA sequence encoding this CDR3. DNA of the CDR3: TGTGCCAGCAGTGCCTTGGGACAGACGAGCTCCTACAATGAGCAGTTCTTC. It encodes CASSALGQTSSYNEQFF. V is TRBV25-1 and J is TRBJ2-1; 7 bases match TRBD1. Germline trimming cut 4 bases from V and 0 bases from J; bases unmatched to any gene: 9. This CDR3 spans 17 amino acids. The V gene's germline CDR1 is MGHDK and CDR2 SYGVNS. Together with reference TRBV25-1 and TRBJ2-1, the CDR3 gives the full variable domain: EADIYQTPRYLVIGTGKKITLECSQTMGHDKMYWYQQDPGMELHLIHYSYGVNSTEKGDLSSESTVSRIRTEHFPLTLESARPSHTSQYLCASSALGQTSSYNEQFFGPGTRLTVL.

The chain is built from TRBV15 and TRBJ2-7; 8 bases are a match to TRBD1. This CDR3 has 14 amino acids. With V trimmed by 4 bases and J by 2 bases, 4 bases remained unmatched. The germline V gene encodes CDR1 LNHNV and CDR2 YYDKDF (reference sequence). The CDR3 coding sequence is TGTGCCACCAGCACCCGGGACAGGCCCTACGAGCAGTACTTC. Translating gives CATSTRDRPYEQYF.

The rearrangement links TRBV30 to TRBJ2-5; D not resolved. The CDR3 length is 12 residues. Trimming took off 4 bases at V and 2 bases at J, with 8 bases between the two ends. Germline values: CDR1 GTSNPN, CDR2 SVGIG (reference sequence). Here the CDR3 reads CAWKDVQETQYF. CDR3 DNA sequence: TGTGCCTGGAAGGACGTTCAAGAGACCCAGTACTTC.

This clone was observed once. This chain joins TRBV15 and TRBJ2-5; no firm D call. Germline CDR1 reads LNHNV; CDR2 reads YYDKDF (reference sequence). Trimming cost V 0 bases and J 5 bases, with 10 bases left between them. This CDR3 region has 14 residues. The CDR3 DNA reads TGTGCCACCAGCAGAGATCAGGTGTCCGAGACCCAGTACTTC. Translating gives CATSRDQVSETQYF.

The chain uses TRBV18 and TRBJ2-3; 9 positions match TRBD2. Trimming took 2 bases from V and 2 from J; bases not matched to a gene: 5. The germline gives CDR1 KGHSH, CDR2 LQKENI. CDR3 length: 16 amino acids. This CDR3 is CASSPLSGGFTDTQYF. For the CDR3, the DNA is TGTGCCAGCTCACCATTGAGCGGGGGGTTCACAGATACGCAGTATTTT.

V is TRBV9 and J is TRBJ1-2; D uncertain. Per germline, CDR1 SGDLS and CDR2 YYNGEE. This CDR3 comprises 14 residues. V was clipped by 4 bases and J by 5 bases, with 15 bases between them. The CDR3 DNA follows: TGTGCCAGCAGCCCCCTAGTAGATCCTTATGGCTACACCTTC. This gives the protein CASSPLVDPYGYTF. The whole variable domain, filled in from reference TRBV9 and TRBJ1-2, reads DSGVTQTPKHLITATGQRVTLRCSPRSGDLSVYWYQQSLDQGLQFLIQYYNGEERAKGNILERFSAQQFPDLHSELNLSSLELGDSALYFCASSPLVDPYGYTFGSGTRLTVV.

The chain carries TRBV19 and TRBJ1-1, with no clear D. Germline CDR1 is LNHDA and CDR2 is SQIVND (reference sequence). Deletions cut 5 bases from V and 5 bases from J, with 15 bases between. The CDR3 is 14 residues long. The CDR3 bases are TGTGCCAGTAGTGCAGACCCCCAGACTACTGAAGCTTTCTTT. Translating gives CASSADPQTTEAFF.

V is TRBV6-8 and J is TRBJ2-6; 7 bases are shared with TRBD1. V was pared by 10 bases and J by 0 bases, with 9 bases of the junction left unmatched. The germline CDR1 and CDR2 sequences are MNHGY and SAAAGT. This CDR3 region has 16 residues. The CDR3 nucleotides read TGTGCCATACAGGGGCTGCTGTACTCTGGGGCCAACGTCCTGACTTTC. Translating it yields CAIQGLLYSGANVLTF.

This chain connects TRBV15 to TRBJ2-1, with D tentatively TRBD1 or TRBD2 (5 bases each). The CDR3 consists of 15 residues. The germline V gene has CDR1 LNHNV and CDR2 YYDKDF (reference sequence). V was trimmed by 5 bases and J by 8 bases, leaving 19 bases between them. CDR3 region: CATSFTVGVYYEQFF. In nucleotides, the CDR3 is TGTGCCACCAGCTTCACGGTGGGGGTTTACTATGAGCAGTTCTTC.

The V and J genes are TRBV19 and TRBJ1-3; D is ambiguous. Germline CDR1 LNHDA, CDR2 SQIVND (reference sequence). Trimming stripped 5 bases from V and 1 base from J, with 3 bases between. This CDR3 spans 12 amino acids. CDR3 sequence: CASSWSGNTIYF. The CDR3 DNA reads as TGTGCCAGTAGTTGGTCTGGAAACACCATATATTTT.

CDR3 loop: CASSPPTGVGNFEKLFF. The CDR3 bases are TGTGCCAGCTCACCACCGACAGGGGTGGGGAACTTTGAAAAACTGTTTTTT. The chain combines TRBV18 with TRBJ1-4; 8 nucleotides match TRBD1. This CDR3 region has 17 residues. Germline V CDR1 and CDR2: KGHSH, LQKENI. With V trimmed by 0 bases and J by 7 bases, 10 bases remained unmatched.

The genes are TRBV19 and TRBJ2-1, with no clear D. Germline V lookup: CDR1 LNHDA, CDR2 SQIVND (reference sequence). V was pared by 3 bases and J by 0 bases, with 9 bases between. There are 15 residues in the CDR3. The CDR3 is CASSIPGSSYNEQFF. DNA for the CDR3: TGTGCCAGTAGTATTCCTGGCAGCTCCTACAATGAGCAGTTCTTC.

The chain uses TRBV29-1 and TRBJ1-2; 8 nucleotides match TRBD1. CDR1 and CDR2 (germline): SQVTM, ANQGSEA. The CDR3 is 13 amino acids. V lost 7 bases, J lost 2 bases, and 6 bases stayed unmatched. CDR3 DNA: TGCAGCGCCGAAGGACAGGGCAACTATGGCTACACCTTC. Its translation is CSAEGQGNYGYTF.

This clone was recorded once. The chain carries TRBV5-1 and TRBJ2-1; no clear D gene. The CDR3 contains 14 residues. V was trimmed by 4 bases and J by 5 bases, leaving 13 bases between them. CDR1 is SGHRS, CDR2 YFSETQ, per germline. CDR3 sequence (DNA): TGCGCCAGCAGCGAACGAATACCCAACAATGAGCAGTTCTTC. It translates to CASSERIPNNEQFF.

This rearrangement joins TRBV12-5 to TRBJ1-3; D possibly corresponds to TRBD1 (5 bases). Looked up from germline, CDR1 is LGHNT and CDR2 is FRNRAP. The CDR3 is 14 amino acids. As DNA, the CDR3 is TGTGCCAGCAATGTGGGGGGAGCTGGAAACACCATATATTTT. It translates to CASNVGGAGNTIYF.

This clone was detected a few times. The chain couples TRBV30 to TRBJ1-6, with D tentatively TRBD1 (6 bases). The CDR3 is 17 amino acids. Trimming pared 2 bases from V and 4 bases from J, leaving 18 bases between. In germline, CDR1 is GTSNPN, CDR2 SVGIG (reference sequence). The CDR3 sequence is CAWSLDRRTSYNSPLHF. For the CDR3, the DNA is TGTGCCTGGAGTCTAGACAGGAGAACTTCATATAATTCACCCCTCCACTTT.

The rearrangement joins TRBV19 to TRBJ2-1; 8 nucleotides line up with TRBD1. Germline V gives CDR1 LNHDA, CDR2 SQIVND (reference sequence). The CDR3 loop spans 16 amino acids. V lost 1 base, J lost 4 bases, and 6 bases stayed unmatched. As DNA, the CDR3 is TGTGCCAGTAGTATAGGGAACAGGGGGAAATACAATGAGCAGTTCTTC. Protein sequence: CASSIGNRGKYNEQFF.